The rows below give T cell receptor beta chains drawn from one sample of a study of blood T cell repertoires in COVID-19. Data came from immunoSEQ multiplex PCR; TCRdb stores just in-frame clones and leaves some out. Of about 120,000 clones in the sample, approximately 71% were seen once. The sample consisted of peripheral blood. These receptors originate from a human donor in a cohort sampled during active COVID-19. Both conserved end residues are part of each CDR3. The D gene is left open where the match is weak. Not all rows give a size; the values are once, few, many and, for expanded clones, a class.

D gene: TRBD2
clone size: -
V gene: TRBV11-3
J gene: TRBJ2-3
CDR3 protein: CASSPPGTSGKEDTQYF
CDR3 DNA: TGTGCCAGCAGCCCACCCGGGACTAGCGGGAAGGAAGATACGCAGTATTTT

D gene: -
clone size: -
V gene: TRBV24-1
J gene: TRBJ2-2
CDR3 protein: CATSEGNRQHTGELFF
CDR3 DNA: TGTGCCACCAGTGAGGGAAACAGGCAGCACACCGGGGAGCTGTTTTTT

D gene: -
clone size: few
V gene: TRBV5-4
J gene: TRBJ1-1
CDR3 protein: CASSIQGYTEAFF
CDR3 DNA: TGTGCCAGCAGCATCCAGGGTTACACTGAAGCTTTCTTT

D gene: -
clone size: -
V gene: TRBV4-2
J gene: TRBJ2-7
CDR3 protein: CASSQEDRRYEQYF
CDR3 DNA: TGTGCCAGCAGCCAAGAAGACAGGCGCTACGAGCAGTACTTC

D gene: -
clone size: -
V gene: TRBV9
J gene: TRBJ1-6
CDR3 protein: CASSVDGRATGDSPLHF
CDR3 DNA: TGTGCCAGCAGCGTAGACGGGCGAGCGACAGGTGATTCACCCCTCCACTTT

D gene: TRBD1
clone size: -
V gene: TRBV18
J gene: TRBJ1-6
CDR3 protein: CASSRTGGGNSPLHF
CDR3 DNA: TGTGCCAGCTCCCGGACAGGTGGAGGTAATTCACCCCTCCACTTT

D gene: TRBD2
clone size: few
V gene: TRBV5-5
J gene: TRBJ2-7
CDR3 protein: CASSWSGLAYEQYF
CDR3 DNA: TGTGCCAGCAGCTGGTCGGGACTAGCCTACGAGCAGTACTTC

D gene: -
clone size: -
V gene: TRBV4-1
J gene: TRBJ1-4
CDR3 protein: CASSQELQLYSGDEKLFF
CDR3 DNA: TGCGCCAGCAGCCAGGAGTTGCAGCTTTACTCGGGAGATGAAAAACTGTTTTTT

D gene: -
clone size: -
V gene: TRBV14
J gene: TRBJ1-2
CDR3 protein: CASSQGGRDGYTF
CDR3 DNA: TGTGCCAGCAGCCAAGGGGGGCGGGATGGCTACACCTTC

D gene: TRBD1
clone size: -
V gene: TRBV9
J gene: TRBJ1-2
CDR3 protein: CASSTPDRGHTNYGYTF
CDR3 DNA: TGTGCCAGCAGCACGCCGGACAGGGGACACACTAACTATGGCTACACCTTC

D gene: TRBD2
clone size: -
V gene: TRBV11-3
J gene: TRBJ2-7
CDR3 protein: CASSLPIGLDKYEQYF
CDR3 DNA: TGTGCCAGCAGCCTCCCAATCGGACTAGATAAGTACGAGCAGTACTTC

D gene: -
clone size: -
V gene: TRBV30
J gene: TRBJ1-1
CDR3 protein: CAWSASWTEAFF
CDR3 DNA: TGTGCCTGGAGTGCGAGCTGGACTGAAGCTTTCTTT

D gene: TRBD2
clone size: -
V gene: TRBV5-4
J gene: TRBJ2-1
CDR3 protein: CASSTRLAPTNEQFF
CDR3 DNA: TGTGCCAGCAGCACCCGACTAGCGCCTACCAATGAGCAGTTCTTC

D gene: TRBD2
clone size: -
V gene: TRBV10-3
J gene: TRBJ2-7
CDR3 protein: CAISDSGGTREQYF
CDR3 DNA: TGTGCCATCAGTGACAGCGGGGGGACAAGGGAGCAGTACTTC

D gene: TRBD2
clone size: -
V gene: TRBV27
J gene: TRBJ2-2
CDR3 protein: CASSLAGGNTGELFF
CDR3 DNA: TGTGCCAGCAGTTTAGCGGGGGGGAATACCGGGGAGCTGTTTTTT

D gene: -
clone size: -
V gene: TRBV6-5
J gene: TRBJ2-7
CDR3 protein: CASGFEEVEQYF
CDR3 DNA: TGTGCCAGCGGATTCGAGGAGGTGGAGCAGTACTTC

D gene: -
clone size: -
V gene: TRBV6-2/TRBV6-3
J gene: TRBJ1-1
CDR3 protein: CASSYWGAEAFF
CDR3 DNA: TGTGCCAGCAGTTACTGGGGGGCTGAAGCTTTCTTT

D gene: -
clone size: -
V gene: TRBV28
J gene: TRBJ2-7
CDR3 protein: CASSLTGINEQYF
CDR3 DNA: TGTGCCAGCAGCCTAACAGGGATAAACGAGCAGTACTTC

D gene: TRBD1
clone size: once
V gene: TRBV7-4
J gene: TRBJ1-5
CDR3 protein: CASSVQQGFNQPQHF
CDR3 DNA: TGTGCCAGCAGCGTTCAACAGGGGTTCAATCAGCCCCAGCATTTT

D gene: TRBD1
clone size: -
V gene: TRBV19
J gene: TRBJ2-7
CDR3 protein: CASSLRQGESYEQYF
CDR3 DNA: TGTGCCAGTAGTTTGCGACAGGGAGAATCCTACGAGCAGTACTTC

D gene: TRBD1
clone size: -
V gene: TRBV28
J gene: TRBJ2-7
CDR3 protein: CASSFLLRQTGSYEQYF
CDR3 DNA: TGTGCCAGCAGTTTTCTCCTCCGACAGACAGGGAGTTACGAGCAGTACTTC

D gene: -
clone size: -
V gene: TRBV2
J gene: TRBJ1-1
CDR3 protein: CASSRGLNTEAFF
CDR3 DNA: TGTGCCAGCAGTCGGGGTCTGAACACTGAAGCTTTCTTT

D gene: TRBD2
clone size: -
V gene: TRBV7-7
J gene: TRBJ2-3
CDR3 protein: CASSRTSVSTDTQYF
CDR3 DNA: TGTGCTAGCAGCCGGACTAGCGTTAGCACAGATACGCAGTATTTT

D gene: -
clone size: -
V gene: TRBV28
J gene: TRBJ2-7
CDR3 protein: CASSSGGEEQYF
CDR3 DNA: TGTGCCAGCAGTTCAGGAGGAGAAGAGCAGTACTTC